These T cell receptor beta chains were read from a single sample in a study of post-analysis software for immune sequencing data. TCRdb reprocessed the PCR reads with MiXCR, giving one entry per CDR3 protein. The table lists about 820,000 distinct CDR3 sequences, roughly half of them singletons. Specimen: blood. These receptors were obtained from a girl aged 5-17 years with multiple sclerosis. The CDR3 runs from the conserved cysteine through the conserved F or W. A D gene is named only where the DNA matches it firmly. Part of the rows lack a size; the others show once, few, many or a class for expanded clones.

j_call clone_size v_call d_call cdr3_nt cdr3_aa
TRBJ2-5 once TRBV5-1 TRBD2 TGCGCCAGCAGCTTTCCCACCGGGACTAGCATCCGAGAGACCCAGTACTTC CASSFPTGTSIRETQYF
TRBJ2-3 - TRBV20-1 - TGCAGTGCTAGAGATCTCGCGCTTAGCACAGATACGCAGTATTTT CSARDLALSTDTQYF
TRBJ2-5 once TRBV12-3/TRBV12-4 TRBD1 TGTGCCAGCAGTTCCTATACAGGGGATTTGGAGACCCAGTACTTC CASSSYTGDLETQYF
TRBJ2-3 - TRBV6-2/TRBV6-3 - TGTGCCAGCAGTTCAATCCTTTCTCCCACAGATACGCAGTATTTT CASSSILSPTDTQYF
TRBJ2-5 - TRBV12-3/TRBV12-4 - TGTGCCAGCAGCCCCCAGAGGGTCCCCCAAGAGACCCAGTACTTC CASSPQRVPQETQYF
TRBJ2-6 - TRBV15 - TGTGCCACCAGCAGAGGTGGAGTTTTTAACAGGATCACTAGCTCTGGGGCCAACGTCCTGACTTTC CATSRGGVFNRITSSGANVLTF
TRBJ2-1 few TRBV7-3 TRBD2 TGTGCCAGCAGCTTAACCCCTAGCGGGGGGTGGAATGAGCAGTTCTTC CASSLTPSGGWNEQFF
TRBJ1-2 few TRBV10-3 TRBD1 TGTGCCATCAGCGGGCAGGGGGCTCCCAACTATGGCTACACCTTC CAISGQGAPNYGYTF
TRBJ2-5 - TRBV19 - TGTGCCAGTAGTATCTTCGGGGTGCGAGAGACCCAGTACTTC CASSIFGVRETQYF
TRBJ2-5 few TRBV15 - TGTGCCACCAGCAGGACCTGGTACCAAGAGACCCAGTACTTC CATSRTWYQETQYF
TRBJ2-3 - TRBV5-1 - TGCGCCAGCAGCTTGGCGTTAGTCTTCACAGATACGCAGTATTTT CASSLALVFTDTQYF
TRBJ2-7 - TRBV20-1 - TGCAGTGCTAGAGATGCTAGCGTCTACGAGCAGTACTTC CSARDASVYEQYF
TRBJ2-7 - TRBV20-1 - TGCAGTGCAATCCAGGAGAGCTTAGACGAGCAGTACTTC CSAIQESLDEQYF
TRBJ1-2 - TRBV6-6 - TGTGCCAGCAGTTACTCAGCAGGTTTCTATGGCTACACCTTC CASSYSAGFYGYTF
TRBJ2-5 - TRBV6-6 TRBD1 TGTGCCAGCAGAGACCGGGACAGGGGTAAAGAGACCCAGTACTTC CASRDRDRGKETQYF
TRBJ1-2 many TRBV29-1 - TGCAGCGTTGAGGAGGGGGGTTATGGCTACACCTTC CSVEEGGYGYTF
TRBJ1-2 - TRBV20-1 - TGCAGTGCTCCCCTCCCGGGATTGGGTGGCTACACCTTC CSAPLPGLGGYTF
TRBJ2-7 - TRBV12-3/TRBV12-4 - TGTGCCAGCAGTTTACACGACTACGAGCAGTACTTC CASSLHDYEQYF
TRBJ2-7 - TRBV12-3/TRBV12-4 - TGTGCCAGCAGAGAAGGGGGTGGTGGGAGCGAGCAGTACTTC CASREGGGGSEQYF
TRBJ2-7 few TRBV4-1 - TGCGCCAGCAGCCAAGACCACCCGGGGTACGAGCAGTACTTC CASSQDHPGYEQYF
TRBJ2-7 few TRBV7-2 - TGTGCCAGCAGTTCCGGACAGCCACCCTACGAGCAGTACTTC CASSSGQPPYEQYF
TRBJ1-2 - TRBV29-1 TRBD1 TGCAGCGCTCTGCGGGACAGCTATGGCTACACCTTC CSALRDSYGYTF
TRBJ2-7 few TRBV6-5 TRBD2 TGTGCCAGCCAACCCCGGGGACTAGCGGGATACGAGCAGTACTTC CASQPRGLAGYEQYF
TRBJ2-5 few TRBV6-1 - TGTGCCAGCAGTGAACCCGGGACACCCTGGGGAGAGACCCAGTACTTC CASSEPGTPWGETQYF
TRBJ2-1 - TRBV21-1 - TGTGCCAGCAAGCAGGGAAAACTAGCGGGGCCCAATGAGCAGTTCTTC CASKQGKLAGPNEQFF
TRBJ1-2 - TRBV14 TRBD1 TGTGCCAGCAGCCAAGAAAGGCCCGGGGGCAGGGGGCACCATGGCTACACCTTC CASSQERPGGRGHHGYTF
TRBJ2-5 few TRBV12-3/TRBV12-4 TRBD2 TGTGCCAGCAGTCCACGGACTAGAGAAGAGACCCAGTACTTC CASSPRTREETQYF
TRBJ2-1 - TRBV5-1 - TGCGCCAGCAGCTTGGCCTTTTCGGGGGATGAGCAGTTCTTC CASSLAFSGDEQFF